The 15 T cell receptor beta chains below come from one sample, sequenced in a study of identical twins (dated by TCRdb to the mid-2010s). The method behind the library was 5' RACE. Reads for this sample came from an Illumina HiSeq 2000. TCRdb ran its own pipeline on the public reads, namely fastp trimming at Q25 and MiXCR clone calling, and kept in-frame beta chains. Rows are combined by CDR3 protein, so each entry shows the most common genes and DNA. Recorded for this sample are 450,000 to 600,000 distinct CDR3 sequences; approximately 20% of them occurred a single time. The ten largest clones add up to 0.45% to 0.5% of the sample. These data are also associated with another study on yellow fever vaccine responses in identical twins.

Sequenced material: CD4+ T cells sorted from blood. The source is a woman younger than 35 in good health.

This clonotype was counted a few times. The gene calls are TRBV11-2 and TRBJ2-2; TRBD2 is a possible D gene (7 bases). There are 18 residues in the CDR3. The ends were cut back, 3 bases at V and 5 bases at J, with 22 bases in the middle. Germline V gives CDR1 SGHAT, CDR2 FQNNGV. The CDR3 sequence: CASSLSGVKGGGTGELFF. CDR3 DNA sequence: TGTGCCAGCAGCTTGTCGGGGGTAAAGGGAGGGGGTACCGGGGAGCTGTTTTTT.

The chain joins TRBV25-1 to TRBJ1-6; D is unclear. Germline-derived CDR1 and CDR2 are MGHDK and SYGVNS. The CDR3 spans 15 residues. The V and J ends lost 0 bases and 6 bases respectively, with 9 bases between them. In nucleotides, the CDR3 is TGTGCCAGCAGTGAATACTTTGGCAGTAATTCACCCCTCCACTTT. Amino acid sequence: CASSEYFGSNSPLHF. Full variable domain (missing parts from reference TRBV25-1 and TRBJ1-6): EADIYQTPRYLVIGTGKKITLECSQTMGHDKMYWYQQDPGMELHLIHYSYGVNSTEKGDLSSESTVSRIRTEHFPLTLESARPSHTSQYLCASSEYFGSNSPLHFGNGTRLTVT.

This clonotype appeared a few times. The chain employs TRBV7-9 and TRBJ1-1; possibly TRBD1 for D (5 bases). CDR3 length: 14 residues. Per germline, CDR1 SEHNR and CDR2 FQNEAQ (reference sequence). V was pared by 4 bases and J by 6 bases, with 15 bases between. In DNA form, the CDR3 reads TGTGCCAGCAGCTCGACAGCAAAGCTGGCTGAAGCTTTCTTT. Translating it yields CASSSTAKLAEAFF.

The CDR3 region is CSANRGSGEMETQYF. The DNA of the CDR3 is TGCAGTGCTAATAGGGGTAGCGGAGAGATGGAGACCCAGTACTTC. The chain carries TRBV20-1 and TRBJ2-5; D might be TRBD2 (6 bases). This CDR3 region has 15 residues. CDR1 and CDR2 (germline): DFQATT, SNEGSKA (reference sequence). V gave up 4 bases and J gave up 5 bases, with 20 bases separating them.

This chain links TRBV29-1 with TRBJ1-3; 7 bases map to TRBD1. V gave up 4 bases and J gave up 4 bases; unmatched junction bases: 13. Germline V CDR1 and CDR2: SQVTM, ANQGSEA. The CDR3 extends over 16 amino acids. The CDR3 bases are TGCAGCGTTGTTTCTCTTTCCGGGACAGTAGGAAACACCATATATTTT. It encodes CSVVSLSGTVGNTIYF.

J is TRBJ2-4 and V is TRBV7-8; 7 nucleotides align to TRBD2. The CDR3 length is 14 residues. Germline loops: CDR1 SGHVS, CDR2 FQNEAQ. Losses at the gene ends were 0 bases for V and 6 bases for J; bases not matched to a gene: 2. DNA of the CDR3: TGTGCCAGCAGCTTAGCGTCGGGGGGAAACATTCAGTACTTC. Protein sequence: CASSLASGGNIQYF.

This clonotype has only one observation. The chain recombines TRBV5-5 with TRBJ2-7; unclear D gene. Germline CDR1 reads SGHKS; CDR2 reads YYEKEE (reference sequence). The CDR3 sequence is 13 residues long. V was trimmed by 1 base and J by 2 bases, leaving 7 bases between them. This CDR3 reads CASSLLSPYEQYV. CDR3 DNA sequence: TGTGCCAGCAGCTTGCTATCGCCCTACGAGCAGTACGTC.

This chain uses TRBV20-1 with TRBJ2-1, with a tentative D call TRBD2 (6 bases). The CDR3 is 14 residues long. The V gene's germline CDR1 is DFQATT and CDR2 SNEGSKA (reference sequence). V lost 6 bases to trimming and J lost 0 bases, with 12 bases between them. The CDR3 is CSAGSGSSYNEQFF. CDR3 DNA sequence: TGCAGTGCCGGTTCCGGGAGCTCCTACAATGAGCAGTTCTTC.

This clonotype has only a few counts. The V call is TRBV29-1, the J call TRBJ2-4, with D unclear. There are 13 residues in the CDR3. Deletions cut 7 bases from V and 7 bases from J, with 17 bases between. CDR1 and CDR2 (germline): SQVTM, ANQGSEA. CDR3 sequence reads: CSAYSGIINIQYF. The CDR3 coding sequence is TGCAGCGCTTACTCAGGCATCATTAACATTCAGTACTTC.

This clonotype came up a few times. The rearrangement links TRBV10-3 to TRBJ1-5, with TRBD1 matching 10 bases. Germline V gene lookup returns CDR1 ENHRY and CDR2 SYGVKD. The CDR3 length is 16 residues. The V segment lost 4 bases and the J segment 5 bases; nucleotides outside the gene matches: 8. The chain's CDR3 is CAISVGDRGPHQPQHF. CDR3 coding DNA: TGTGCCATCAGTGTGGGTGACAGGGGGCCACATCAGCCCCAGCATTTT.

This clonotype was detected only a few times. The chain joins TRBV20-1 to TRBJ2-5; a weak D match, TRBD2 (6 bases). The CDR3 spans 12 residues. Germline V gene lookup returns CDR1 DFQATT and CDR2 SNEGSKA (reference sequence). Trimming removed 4 bases from V and 5 bases from J, with 11 bases in between. This CDR3 reads CSATTSTETQYF. DNA for the CDR3: TGCAGTGCTACTACTAGCACGGAGACCCAGTACTTC.

The chain couples TRBV11-3 to TRBJ2-1, with D possibly matching TRBD2 (6 bases). The CDR3 consists of 14 residues. CDR1 is SGHNT, CDR2 YENEEA, per germline. V was trimmed by 2 bases and J by 10 bases, leaving 15 bases between them. The CDR3 DNA reads TGTGCCAGCAGCTTAAGTCCGGGGGTGGGGGAGCAGTTCTTC. Translation: CASSLSPGVGEQFF.

This chain joins TRBV5-6 and TRBJ2-3; D unresolved. Trimming removed 0 bases from V and 5 bases from J, with 7 bases in between. Germline CDR1 SGHDT, CDR2 YYEEEE. The CDR3 totals 13 residues. This CDR3 reads CASSLEAKDTQYF. CDR3 nucleotide sequence: TGTGCCAGCAGCTTGGAAGCGAAAGATACGCAGTATTTT.

The chain joins TRBV28 to TRBJ2-1; D unresolved. CDR3 size: 12 residues. Trimming stripped 4 bases from V and 7 bases from J, with 8 bases between. The germline CDR1 and CDR2 sequences are MDHEN and SYDVKM. CDR3 DNA: TGTGCCAGCAGTTGGGCGAGGAATGAGCAGTTCTTC. Translation gives CASSWARNEQFF.

The chain has TRBV7-6 and TRBJ1-4, with D possibly TRBD1 on 6 matching bases. V dropped 5 bases and J dropped 0 bases, with 16 bases sitting between them. Germline loops: CDR1 SGHVS, CDR2 FNYEAQ. The CDR3 length is 17 residues. The CDR3 coding sequence is TGTGCCAGCAGCCGGCTCGATACAGGGACAACTAATGAAAAACTGTTTTTT. This sequence encodes CASSRLDTGTTNEKLFF.